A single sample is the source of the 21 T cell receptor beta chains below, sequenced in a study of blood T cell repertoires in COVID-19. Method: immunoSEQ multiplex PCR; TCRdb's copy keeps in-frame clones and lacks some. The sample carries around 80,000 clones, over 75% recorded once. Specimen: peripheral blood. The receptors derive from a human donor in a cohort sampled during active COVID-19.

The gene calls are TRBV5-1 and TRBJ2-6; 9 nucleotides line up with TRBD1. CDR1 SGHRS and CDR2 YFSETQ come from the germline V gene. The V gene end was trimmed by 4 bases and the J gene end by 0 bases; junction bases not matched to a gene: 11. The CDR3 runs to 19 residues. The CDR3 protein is CASSRDRVELFSGANVLTF. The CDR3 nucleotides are TGCGCCAGCAGCAGGGACAGGGTTGAGCTTTTCTCTGGGGCCAACGTCCTGACTTTC.

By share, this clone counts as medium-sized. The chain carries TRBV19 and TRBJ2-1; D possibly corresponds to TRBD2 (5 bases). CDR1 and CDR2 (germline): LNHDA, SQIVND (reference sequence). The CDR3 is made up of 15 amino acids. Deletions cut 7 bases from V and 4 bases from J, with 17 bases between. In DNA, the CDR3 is TGTGCCAGTACCGCCCGGGATGGGAGTTACAATGAGCAGTTCTTC. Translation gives CASTARDGSYNEQFF.

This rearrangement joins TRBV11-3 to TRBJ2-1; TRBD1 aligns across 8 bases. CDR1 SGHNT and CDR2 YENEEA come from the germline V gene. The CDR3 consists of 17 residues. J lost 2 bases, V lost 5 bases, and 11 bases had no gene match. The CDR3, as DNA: TGTGCCAGCAGCCCCGGGACAGGCGGTGGGACCTACAATGAGCAGTTCTTC. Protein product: CASSPGTGGGTYNEQFF.

As DNA, the CDR3 is TGTGCCTGGAGTGGGGACTCGGTCGGGCAGTTCTTC. Amino acid sequence: CAWSGDSVGQFF. V gene TRBV30 combines with J gene TRBJ2-1; TRBD2 is a possible D gene (6 bases). Per germline, CDR1 GTSNPN and CDR2 SVGIG (reference sequence). This CDR3 comprises 12 residues. Trimming took 1 base from V and 12 from J, leaving 13 bases between them.

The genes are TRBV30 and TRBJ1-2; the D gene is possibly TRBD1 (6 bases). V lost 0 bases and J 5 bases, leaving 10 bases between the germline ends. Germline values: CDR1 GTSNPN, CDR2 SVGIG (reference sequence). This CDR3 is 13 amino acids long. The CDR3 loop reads CAWSVKGGYGYTF. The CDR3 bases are TGTGCCTGGAGTGTAAAGGGGGGGTATGGCTACACCTTC.

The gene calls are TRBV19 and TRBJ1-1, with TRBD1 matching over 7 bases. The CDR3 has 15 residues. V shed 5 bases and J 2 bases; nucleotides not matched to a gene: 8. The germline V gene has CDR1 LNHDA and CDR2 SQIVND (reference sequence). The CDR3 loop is CASSPRDRKNTEAFF. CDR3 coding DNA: TGTGCCAGTAGTCCGAGGGACAGAAAAAACACTGAAGCTTTCTTT.

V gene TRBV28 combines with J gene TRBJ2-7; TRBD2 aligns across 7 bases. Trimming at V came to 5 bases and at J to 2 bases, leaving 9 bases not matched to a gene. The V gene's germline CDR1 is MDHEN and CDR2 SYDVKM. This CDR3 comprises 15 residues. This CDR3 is CASSAGVQRAYEQYF. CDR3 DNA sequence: TGTGCCAGCAGTGCGGGGGTACAGCGAGCCTACGAGCAGTACTTC.

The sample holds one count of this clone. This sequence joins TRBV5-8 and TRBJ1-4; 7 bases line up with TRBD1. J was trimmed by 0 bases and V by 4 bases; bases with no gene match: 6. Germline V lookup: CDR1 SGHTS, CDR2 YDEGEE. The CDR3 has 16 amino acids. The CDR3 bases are TGTGCCAGCAGCACCCGGGACAGCGCAACTAATGAAAAACTGTTTTTT. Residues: CASSTRDSATNEKLFF.

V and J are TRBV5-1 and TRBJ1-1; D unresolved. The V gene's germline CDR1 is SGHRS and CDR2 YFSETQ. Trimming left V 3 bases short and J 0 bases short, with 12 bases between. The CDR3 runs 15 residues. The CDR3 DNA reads TGCGCCAGCAGCTGGGCGTCGGGGATGAACACTGAAGCTTTCTTT. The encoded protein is CASSWASGMNTEAFF.

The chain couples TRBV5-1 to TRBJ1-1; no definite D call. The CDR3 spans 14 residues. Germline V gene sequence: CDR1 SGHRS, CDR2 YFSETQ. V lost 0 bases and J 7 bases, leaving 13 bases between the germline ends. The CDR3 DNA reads TGCGCCAGCAGCTTGGAAGCGGGTTTAAATGAAGCTTTCTTT. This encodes CASSLEAGLNEAFF.

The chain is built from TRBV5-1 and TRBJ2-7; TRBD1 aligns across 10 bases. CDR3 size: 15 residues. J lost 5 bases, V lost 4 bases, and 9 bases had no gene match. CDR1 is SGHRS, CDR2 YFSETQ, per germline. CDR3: CASSPPLGTGDEQYF. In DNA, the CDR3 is TGCGCCAGCAGCCCGCCTTTAGGGACAGGGGACGAGCAGTACTTC.

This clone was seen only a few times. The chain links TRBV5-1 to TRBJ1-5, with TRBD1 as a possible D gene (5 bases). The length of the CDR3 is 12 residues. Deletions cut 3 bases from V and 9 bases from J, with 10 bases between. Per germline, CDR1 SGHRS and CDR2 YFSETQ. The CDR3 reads CASSWGEGPQHF. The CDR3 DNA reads TGCGCCAGCAGCTGGGGGGAGGGGCCCCAGCATTTT.

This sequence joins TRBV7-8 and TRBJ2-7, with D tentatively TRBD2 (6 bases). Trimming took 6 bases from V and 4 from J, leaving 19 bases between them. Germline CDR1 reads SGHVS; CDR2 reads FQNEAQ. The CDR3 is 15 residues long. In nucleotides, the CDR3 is TGTGCCAGCAGAGAAGGGGAGATTAGCGGATACGAGCAGTACTTC. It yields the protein CASREGEISGYEQYF.

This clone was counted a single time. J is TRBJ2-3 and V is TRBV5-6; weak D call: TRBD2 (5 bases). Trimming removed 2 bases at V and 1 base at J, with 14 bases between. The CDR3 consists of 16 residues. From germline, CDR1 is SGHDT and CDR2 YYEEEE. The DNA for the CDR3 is TGTGCCAGCAGCTTTACGAGGGCCGGAGGCACAGATACGCAGTATTTT. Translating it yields CASSFTRAGGTDTQYF.

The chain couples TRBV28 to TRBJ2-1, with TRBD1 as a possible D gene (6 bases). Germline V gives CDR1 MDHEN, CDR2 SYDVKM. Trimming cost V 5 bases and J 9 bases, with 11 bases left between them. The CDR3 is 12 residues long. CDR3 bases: TGTGCCAGCAGTCTTACCAGGGGTGAGCAGTTCTTC. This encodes CASSLTRGEQFF.

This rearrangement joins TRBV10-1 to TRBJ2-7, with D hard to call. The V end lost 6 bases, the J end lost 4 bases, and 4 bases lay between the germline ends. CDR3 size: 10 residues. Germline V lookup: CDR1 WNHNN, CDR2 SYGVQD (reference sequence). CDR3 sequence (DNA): TGCGCCAGCAGCCAGTACGAGCAGTACTTC. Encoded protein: CASSQYEQYF.

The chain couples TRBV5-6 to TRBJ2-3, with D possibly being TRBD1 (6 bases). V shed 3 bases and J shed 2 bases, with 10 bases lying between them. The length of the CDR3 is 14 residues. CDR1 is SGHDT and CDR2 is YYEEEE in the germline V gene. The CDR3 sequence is CASSSGVYTDTQYF. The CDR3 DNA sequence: TGTGCCAGCAGCTCAGGGGTCTACACAGATACGCAGTATTTT.

CDR3 loop: CASSLKGGTSGRAFRETQYF. The CDR3 DNA is TGTGCCAGCAGTTTAAAAGGAGGGACTAGCGGGAGGGCCTTTAGGGAGACCCAGTACTTC. This rearrangement joins TRBV27 to TRBJ2-5; 16 bases fit TRBD2. Germline CDR1 is MNHEY and CDR2 is SMNVEV (reference sequence). This CDR3 region has 20 residues. Trimming removed 2 bases from V and 5 bases from J; junction bases left unmatched: 14.

CDR3 region: CASSAGGGKETQYF. Here the CDR3 DNA reads TGTGCCAGCAGTGCCGGGGGGGGGAAGGAGACCCAGTACTTC. J is TRBJ2-5 and V is TRBV25-1; 8 bases map to TRBD2. From germline, CDR1 is MGHDK and CDR2 SYGVNS. The length of the CDR3 is 14 residues. Losses at the gene ends were 4 bases for V and 5 bases for J; bases not matched to a gene: 6.

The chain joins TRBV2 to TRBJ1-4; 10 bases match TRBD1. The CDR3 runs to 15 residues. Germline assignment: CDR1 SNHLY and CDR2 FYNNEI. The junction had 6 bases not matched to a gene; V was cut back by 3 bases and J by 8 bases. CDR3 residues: CASSDRTGGGEKLFF. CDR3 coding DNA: TGTGCCAGCAGTGACCGGACAGGGGGAGGGGAAAAACTGTTTTTT.

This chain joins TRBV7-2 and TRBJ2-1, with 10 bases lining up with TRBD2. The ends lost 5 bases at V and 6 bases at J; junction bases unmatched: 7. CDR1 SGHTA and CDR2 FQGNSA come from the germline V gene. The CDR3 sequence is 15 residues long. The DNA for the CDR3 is TGTGCCAGCAGCATCCAGCGGGGGGGCCTCAATGAGCAGTTCTTC. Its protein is CASSIQRGGLNEQFF.